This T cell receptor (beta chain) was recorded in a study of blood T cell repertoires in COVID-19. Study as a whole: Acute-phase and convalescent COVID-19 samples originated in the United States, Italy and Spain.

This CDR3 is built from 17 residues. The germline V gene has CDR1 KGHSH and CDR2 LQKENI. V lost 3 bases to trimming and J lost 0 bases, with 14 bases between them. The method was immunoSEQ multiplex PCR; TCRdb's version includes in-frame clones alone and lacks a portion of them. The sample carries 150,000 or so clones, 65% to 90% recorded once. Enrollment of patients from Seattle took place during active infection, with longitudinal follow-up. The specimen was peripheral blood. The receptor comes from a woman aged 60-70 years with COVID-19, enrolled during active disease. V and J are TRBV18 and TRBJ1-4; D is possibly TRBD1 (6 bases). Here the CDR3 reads CASSPLGRGATNEKLFF. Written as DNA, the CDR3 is TGTGCCAGCTCACCGCTAGGCAGGGGCGCAACTAATGAAAAACTGTTTTTT.